This entry lists 8 T cell receptor beta chains sequenced from one sample in a study of T cells in Graves' hyperthyroidism and ophthalmopathy. The TCR beta CDR3 regions underwent amplification using RNA transcripts as the source. HTBI primers were employed in a first-round RT-PCR of the TCR CDR3. One entry per CDR3 protein, called by TCRdb with MiXCR from the multiplex PCR reads. The profile covers hundreds of thousands of distinct CDR3 sequences, with 16% appearing a single time and around 19% taken by the ten largest. Sequencing was carried out using blood. These TCRs come from a woman under 30 with Graves' hyperthyroidism.

This clonotype was found a few times. V gene TRBV20-1 combines with J gene TRBJ2-7; 7 bases are a match to TRBD1. Looked up from germline, CDR1 is DFQATT and CDR2 is SNEGSKA (reference sequence). The CDR3 has 13 amino acids. CDR3 loop: CSARQGEVYEQYF. In nucleotides, the CDR3 is TGCAGCGCTCGACAGGGCGAAGTTTACGAGCAGTACTTC.

The chain carries TRBV19 and TRBJ1-2, with TRBD1 identical over 8 bases. The germline CDR1 and CDR2 sequences are LNHDA and SQIVND (reference sequence). The CDR3 length is 13 residues. The V segment lost 5 bases and the J segment 4 bases; nucleotides outside the gene matches: 3. CDR3 in amino acids: CASSAQGVYGYTF. Here the CDR3 DNA reads TGTGCCAGTAGTGCACAGGGGGTCTATGGCTACACCTTC. Filled out from reference TRBV19 and TRBJ1-2, the complete variable domain reads DGGITQSPKYLFRKEGQNVTLSCEQNLNHDAMYWYRQDPGQGLRLIYYSQIVNDFQKGDIAEGYSVSREKKESFPLTVTSAQKNPTAFYLCASSAQGVYGYTFGSGTRLTVV.

This chain joins TRBV4-1 and TRBJ1-2; D not certain. CDR3 size: 14 residues. Germline-derived CDR1 and CDR2 are MGHRA and YSYEKL. V shed 0 bases and J shed 2 bases, with 7 bases lying between them. The CDR3 coding sequence is TGCGCCAGCAGCCAAGAGTCGTGGAACTATGGCTACACCTTC. Translated: CASSQESWNYGYTF.

This rearrangement joins TRBV28 to TRBJ2-1, with 12 bases fitting TRBD2. The CDR3 length is 19 residues. CDR1 and CDR2 (germline): MDHEN, SYDVKM. The J segment lost 0 bases and the V segment lost 3 bases, leaving 9 bases of the junction unmatched. The CDR3 DNA is TGTGCCAGCAGTTTGGACCTAGCGGGAGGGACCCCCTCCTACAATGAGCAGTTCTTC. Amino acid sequence: CASSLDLAGGTPSYNEQFF.

The table lists this clonotype with many counts. The chain combines TRBV12-3 or TRBV12-4 with TRBJ1-1; 11 bases fit TRBD1. The CDR3 loop spans 18 amino acids. V shed 5 bases, J shed 6 bases, and the junction held 17 bases outside the gene matches. CDR3 bases: TGTGCCAGCAGTCTTCACCTCGGACAGGGGGCGCTTTGGGCTGAAGCTTTCTTT. Translation gives CASSLHLGQGALWAEAFF.

This clonotype occurred many times. This chain uses TRBV9 with TRBJ1-1; D possibly corresponds to TRBD1 (6 bases). Germline-derived CDR1 and CDR2 are SGDLS and YYNGEE. The CDR3 length is 14 residues. The ends were cut back, 5 bases at V and 0 bases at J, with 11 bases in the middle. This CDR3 reads CASRRGGMNTEAFF. The DNA for the CDR3 is TGTGCCAGCAGAAGGGGGGGTATGAACACTGAAGCTTTCTTT.

The chain employs TRBV28 and TRBJ2-2; D perhaps matches TRBD1 (5 bases). The germline CDR1 and CDR2 sequences are MDHEN and SYDVKM. CDR3 length: 15 residues. V was cut by 3 bases and J by 2 bases, with 10 bases left in between. The CDR3 sequence: CASSFWQGNTGELFF. In DNA, the CDR3 is TGTGCCAGCAGTTTTTGGCAGGGTAACACCGGGGAGCTGTTTTTT.

The chain combines TRBV3-1 with TRBJ2-7, with D tentatively TRBD2 (6 bases). Germline V gene data show CDR1 as LGHDT and CDR2 as YNNKEL (reference sequence). The CDR3 contains 13 residues. V lost 5 bases and J 3 bases, leaving 11 bases between the germline ends. The CDR3 here is CASSSRGNYEQYF. The CDR3, as DNA: TGTGCCAGCAGCAGCCGGGGGAACTACGAGCAGTACTTC.